The 17 T cell receptor beta chains below all came from one sample that was sequenced in a study of blood T cell repertoires in COVID-19 (dated by TCRdb to the early 2020s). The method behind the library was the immunoSEQ multiplex PCR assay. The table comes from immuneACCESS by way of TCRdb, which keeps in-frame sequences with V and J called. Part of the clones is missing from these tables; in studies checked, under half for an unresolved V gene and the rest for unknown reasons. The sample includes 250,000 or so clones, with around 90% observed a single time. Roughly 3% of the sample is in the top ten clones. The sample comprised PBMCs or T cells enriched from blood (not recorded which). Receptors were obtained from a woman aged 40 to 50 who had been exposed to COVID-19.

The CDR3 is CASDRGTSGRAGNEQFF. In nucleotides, the CDR3 is TGTGCCAGCGACCGGGGGACGAGCGGGAGGGCAGGGAATGAGCAGTTCTTC. The rearrangement links TRBV21-1 to TRBJ2-1; TRBD2 was called by the table and not checked on the DNA. TRBV21-1 is a pseudogene segment. This CDR3 is 17 amino acids long.

The J gene is TRBJ2-7, the V gene TRBV6-5; TRBD1 might be the D (6 bases). The germline V gene encodes CDR1 MNHEY and CDR2 SVGAGI. The CDR3 loop spans 15 amino acids. V dropped 4 bases and J dropped 2 bases, with 15 bases sitting between them. CDR3 nucleotide sequence: TGTGCCAGCAGTTTAGGGATACAGGGAACCTACGAGCAGTACTTC. Translated: CASSLGIQGTYEQYF.

This chain links TRBV28 with TRBJ1-4; TRBD1 aligns across 7 bases. The CDR3 is 18 amino acids. Trimming at V came to 3 bases and at J to 4 bases, leaving 14 bases not matched to a gene. Germline CDR1 reads MDHEN; CDR2 reads SYDVKM. The CDR3 region is CASSFPWPQTGINEKLFF. The CDR3 DNA is TGTGCCAGCAGTTTCCCCTGGCCCCAGACAGGGATTAATGAAAAACTGTTTTTT.

V usage is TRBV3-1 (or the pseudogene TRBV3-2) and J usage is TRBJ2-7; 8 bases match TRBD1. The trim removed 1 base at V and 2 bases at J, leaving 7 bases unmatched. Germline lookup yields CDR1 LGHDT and CDR2 YNNKEL (reference sequence). The CDR3 length is 16 residues. Here the CDR3 reads CASSQALSGGTYEQYF. The DNA of the CDR3 is TGTGCCAGCAGCCAAGCGTTGTCAGGGGGCACCTACGAGCAGTACTTC.

This clone showed up just a few times. This chain joins TRBV7-2 and TRBJ2-7, with 11 bases identical to TRBD2. The V segment lost 5 bases and the J segment 9 bases; nucleotides outside the gene matches: 9. CDR1 is SGHTA and CDR2 is FQGNSA in the germline V gene. CDR3 length equals 14 residues. CDR3 sequence reads: CASSLTSGNSRQYV. DNA of the CDR3: TGTGCCAGCAGCCTGACTAGCGGGAACTCCCGGCAGTACGTC.

The chain uses TRBV12-3 or TRBV12-4 and TRBJ1-5; D is unresolved. V was cut by 6 bases and J by 4 bases, with 10 bases left in between. This CDR3 has 13 amino acids. This chain's CDR3 is CASRSTGNQPQHF. In nucleotides, the CDR3 is TGTGCCAGCAGATCAACGGGGAATCAGCCCCAGCATTTT.

This chain joins TRBV27 and TRBJ1-1, with D tentatively TRBD1 (5 bases). The CDR3 loop spans 15 amino acids. Trimming left V 3 bases short and J 1 base short, with 12 bases between. The germline V gene encodes CDR1 MNHEY and CDR2 SMNVEV (reference sequence). The CDR3 is CASSFRQSGNTEAFF. The CDR3, as DNA: TGTGCCAGCAGTTTTCGACAGTCGGGGAACACTGAAGCTTTCTTT.

This chain uses TRBV5-6 with TRBJ1-2; the D gene is possibly TRBD1 (6 bases). V was trimmed by 2 bases and J by 2 bases, leaving 13 bases between them. The CDR3 has 15 amino acids. CDR1 SGHDT and CDR2 YYEEEE come from the germline V gene. CDR3 DNA sequence: TGTGCCAGCAGCTTCGGGGGGCGCCCCAACTATGGCTACACCTTC. Translated, it gives CASSFGGRPNYGYTF.

The gene calls are TRBV7-6 and TRBJ2-7; D perhaps matches TRBD2 (6 bases). The CDR3 loop spans 15 amino acids. CDR1 and CDR2 (germline): SGHVS, FNYEAQ. V lost 5 bases to trimming and J lost 0 bases, with 14 bases between them. For the CDR3, the DNA is TGTGCCAGCAGCCCTAGCGCATTAAGCTCCTACGAGCAGTACTTC. This translates into CASSPSALSSYEQYF.

This rearrangement joins TRBV12-3 or TRBV12-4 to TRBJ2-3; D gene uncertain. The CDR3 is 13 amino acids. Between the trimmed V and J ends, which lost 7 bases and 0 bases, there was a span of 8 bases. The chain's CDR3 is CASTRSSTDTQYF. In DNA, the CDR3 is TGTGCCAGCACGAGGTCTAGCACAGATACGCAGTATTTT.

Worth noting for this clone: The junction departs from the called germline gene at one end, perhaps through a read error. The chain links TRBV6-4 to TRBJ2-2; perhaps TRBD1 as D (6 bases). Germline V CDR1 and CDR2: MRHNA, SNTAGT. This CDR3 has 14 residues. The CDR3 nucleotides read TGTGCCAGCAGTGAAAGGGACAACACCGGAGAGCTGTTTTTT. Amino acid sequence: CASSERDNTGELFF.

V is TRBV2 and J is TRBJ2-3; D may be TRBD1 (5 bases). Trimming stripped 6 bases from V and 3 bases from J, with 13 bases between. The CDR3 is made up of 14 amino acids. Germline V lookup: CDR1 SNHLY, CDR2 FYNNEI. CDR3 amino acids: CASRERGGTDTQYF. CDR3 bases: TGTGCCAGCAGAGAAAGGGGTGGGACAGATACGCAGTATTTT.

V and J are TRBV18 and TRBJ2-4, with D hard to call. V dropped 3 bases and J dropped 6 bases, with 9 bases sitting between them. Per the germline V gene, CDR1 is KGHSH and CDR2 is LQKENI. The CDR3 loop spans 13 amino acids. In DNA form, the CDR3 reads TGTGCCAGCTCACCTTTCCTGCGAAACATTCAGTACTTC. This codes for CASSPFLRNIQYF. Variable domain in full (rest from reference TRBV18 and TRBJ2-4): NAGVMQNPRHLVRRRGQEARLRCSPMKGHSHVYWYRQLPEEGLKFMVYLQKENIIDESGMPKERFSAEFPKEGPSILRIQQVVRGDSAAYFCASSPFLRNIQYFGAGTRLSVL.

This sequence joins TRBV14 and TRBJ2-5; weak D call: TRBD1 (6 bases). The CDR3 is made up of 14 amino acids. Germline V gene data show CDR1 as SGHDN and CDR2 as FVKESK. Trimming cost V 5 bases and J 5 bases, with 15 bases left between them. CDR3 in DNA: TGTGCCAGCAGCATACAGGGTTTGGGGGAGACCCAGTACTTC. Translation: CASSIQGLGETQYF.

V and J are TRBV7-9 and TRBJ2-1, with 10 positions matching TRBD2. V was clipped by 4 bases and J by 4 bases; unmatched bases: 13. The CDR3 length is 18 residues. The germline gives CDR1 SEHNR, CDR2 FQNEAQ (reference sequence). The CDR3 DNA reads TGTGCCAGCAGCTCACGAGGTAGCGGGGGGTCTTCATACAATGAGCAGTTCTTC. Amino acids: CASSSRGSGGSSYNEQFF.

This sequence joins TRBV18 and TRBJ1-6; D unresolved. Germline V gives CDR1 KGHSH, CDR2 LQKENI. V was shortened by 8 bases and J by 4 bases, with 12 bases between the two germline ends. CDR3 length equals 14 residues. This CDR3 reads CASKTAAYNSPLHF. The DNA of the CDR3 is TGTGCCAGCAAAACCGCGGCATATAATTCACCCCTCCACTTT.

V is TRBV10-3 and J is TRBJ1-2; 7 bases line up with TRBD1. The trim removed 6 bases at V and 4 bases at J, leaving 5 bases unmatched. There are 13 residues in the CDR3. CDR1 and CDR2 from the germline V gene are ENHRY and SYGVKD. The CDR3 region is CAIRKDRSYGYTF. CDR3 nucleotides: TGTGCCATCAGGAAGGACAGGAGCTATGGCTACACCTTC.